This TCR beta chain came from a study of OX40 agonist ivuxolimab in advanced cancers. Per germline, CDR1 KGHSH and CDR2 LQKENI. Trimming at V came to 3 bases and at J to 3 bases, leaving 9 bases not matched to a gene. This CDR3 has 16 amino acids. Produced via immunoSEQ multiplex PCR; TCRdb's table is partial and in-frame only. The table shows about 80,000 clones, with nearly 95% occurring only once. The chain joins TRBV18 to TRBJ2-7, with 9 bases that match TRBD1. The sequences come from CD4+ or CD8+ T cells sorted from blood, collected in a trial of the OX40 agonist ivuxolimab. The receptor's source is an adult with an advanced solid tumor such as melanoma, head and neck, liver or kidney cancer. The CDR3 sequence: CASSPTKQGAVYEQYF. CDR3 bases: TGTGCCAGCTCACCCACCAAACAGGGGGCAGTCTACGAGCAGTACTTC.